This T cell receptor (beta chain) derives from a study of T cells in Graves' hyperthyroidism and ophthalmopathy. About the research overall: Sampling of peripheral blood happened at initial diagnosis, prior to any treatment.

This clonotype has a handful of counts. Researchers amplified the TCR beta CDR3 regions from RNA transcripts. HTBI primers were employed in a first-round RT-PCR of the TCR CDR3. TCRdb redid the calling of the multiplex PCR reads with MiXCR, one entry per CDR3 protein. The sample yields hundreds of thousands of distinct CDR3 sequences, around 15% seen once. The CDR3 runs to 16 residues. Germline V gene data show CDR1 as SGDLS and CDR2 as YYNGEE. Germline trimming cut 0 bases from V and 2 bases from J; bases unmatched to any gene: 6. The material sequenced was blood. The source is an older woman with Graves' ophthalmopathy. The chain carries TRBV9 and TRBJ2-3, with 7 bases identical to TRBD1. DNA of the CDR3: TGTGCCAGCAGCGTAGGAGGGGGACAGAACACAGATACGCAGTATTTT. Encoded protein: CASSVGGGQNTDTQYF.